Listed here are 20 T cell receptor beta chains from one sample, sequenced in a study of cytomegalovirus exposure and HLA in healthy donors. PCR used 60 Vbeta primers and 13 Jbeta primers. Sequencing used immunoSEQ multiplex PCR; TCRdb keeps in-frame clones, though not all of them. The sample contains 150,000 to 200,000 clones, roughly 80% of which appear only once. The sequenced sample was PBMCs. The source is a woman in her 30s in good health and CMV-seropositive.

The rearrangement joins TRBV10-3 to TRBJ2-7, with 10 positions matching TRBD2. Looked up from germline, CDR1 is ENHRY and CDR2 is SYGVKD. The CDR3 totals 15 residues. Trimming took 5 bases from V and 1 from J; bases not matched to a gene: 5. DNA for the CDR3: TGTGCCATCAGTAGGGGGACTAGCGATTCCTACGAGCAGTACTTC. This encodes CAISRGTSDSYEQYF.

This clone was counted only a few times. Within the sample, other DNA sequences also encode this same CDR3. The chain is built from TRBV5-1 and TRBJ2-3, with D maybe TRBD1 (6 bases). Trimming removed 4 bases from V and 1 base from J, with 16 bases in between. CDR3 size: 16 residues. The germline V gene has CDR1 SGHRS and CDR2 YFSETQ. The CDR3 bases are TGCGCCAGCAGCAGCTCGGACAGCTGGGGCACAGATACGCAGTATTTT. Translating gives CASSSSDSWGTDTQYF.

The genes are TRBV2 and TRBJ2-7; 10 bases map to TRBD2. The CDR3 loop spans 15 amino acids. Trimming took 3 bases from V and 0 from J; bases not matched to a gene: 2. The V gene's germline CDR1 is SNHLY and CDR2 FYNNEI. CDR3 region: CASSESSGSSYEQYF. CDR3 DNA sequence: TGTGCCAGCAGTGAGTCTAGCGGGAGCTCCTACGAGCAGTACTTC.

The chain has TRBV6-5 and TRBJ1-3; D might be TRBD1 (6 bases). The CDR3 runs to 16 residues. Germline CDR1 reads MNHEY; CDR2 reads SVGAGI. V was pared by 4 bases and J by 2 bases, with 15 bases between. CDR3 bases: TGTGCCAGCAGTTGGACCCTAGGGGGGGCTGGAAACACCATATATTTT. Its protein is CASSWTLGGAGNTIYF.

The chain is built from TRBV7-9 and TRBJ1-1; 7 positions agree with TRBD1. The CDR3 consists of 13 residues. Per the germline V gene, CDR1 is SEHNR and CDR2 is FQNEAQ (reference sequence). The ends lost 4 bases at V and 5 bases at J; junction bases unmatched: 4. CDR3 residues: CASSYQGETEAFF. The CDR3 DNA reads TGTGCCAGCAGCTACCAGGGGGAGACTGAAGCTTTCTTT.

V usage is TRBV6-5 and J usage is TRBJ2-5; 8 bases fit TRBD1. The CDR3 consists of 14 residues. V was clipped by 7 bases and J by 0 bases; unmatched bases: 4. CDR1 MNHEY and CDR2 SVGAGI come from the germline V gene. The CDR3 DNA reads as TGTGCCAGCACCCGGACAGGGAACCAAGAGACCCAGTACTTC. It specifies CASTRTGNQETQYF.

The chain is built from TRBV6-1 and TRBJ2-3, with TRBD2 matching over 7 bases. V gave up 8 bases and J gave up 1 base; unmatched junction bases: 3. Per the germline V gene, CDR1 is MNHNS and CDR2 is SASEGT. There are 13 residues in the CDR3. The CDR3 spells CASPAGGTDTQYF. CDR3 nucleotides: TGTGCCAGCCCCGCGGGGGGCACAGATACGCAGTATTTT.

The V call is TRBV5-4, the J call TRBJ1-1, with a tentative D call TRBD1 (6 bases). The CDR3 has 13 residues. Looked up from germline, CDR1 is SGHNT and CDR2 is YYREEE (reference sequence). Trimming cost V 2 bases and J 9 bases, with 14 bases left between them. This chain's CDR3 is CASSFGTTQQAFF. The DNA of the CDR3 is TGTGCCAGCAGCTTCGGGACAACCCAGCAAGCTTTCTTT.

The gene calls are TRBV4-3 and TRBJ1-5, with D uncertain. V lost 3 bases and J lost 6, with 12 bases in between. The CDR3 has 14 residues. Germline CDR1 is LGHNA and CDR2 is YSLEER. This chain's CDR3 is CASSHAGEGQPQHF. In DNA form, the CDR3 reads TGCGCCAGCAGCCACGCGGGTGAGGGTCAGCCCCAGCATTTT.

V gene TRBV7-9 combines with J gene TRBJ1-1, with D hard to call. The CDR3 runs 11 residues. Trimming cost V 8 bases and J 7 bases, with 11 bases left between them. CDR1 SEHNR and CDR2 FQNEAQ come from the germline V gene (reference sequence). CDR3 DNA sequence: TGTGCCAGCCAGCGGGCTAGTGAAGCTTTCTTT. As protein: CASQRASEAFF.

The DNA of the CDR3 is TGTGCCAGCAGCTCCGGAGAGACCCAGTACTTC. Encoded protein: CASSSGETQYF. The chain recombines TRBV13 with TRBJ2-5; D uncertain. Germline CDR1 and CDR2: PRHDT and FYEKMQ (reference sequence). V lost 4 bases and J 4 bases, leaving 4 bases between the germline ends. There are 11 residues in the CDR3.

This clone appeared once. The CDR3 DNA reads TGCGCCAGCAAACCAGTCGGGGTCCTCTCCTACGAGCAGTACTTC. Amino acid sequence: CASKPVGVLSYEQYF. This chain connects TRBV10-1 to TRBJ2-7; tentative D call: TRBD2 (5 bases). Trimming took 7 bases from V and 0 from J, leaving 16 bases between them. Per germline, CDR1 WNHNN and CDR2 SYGVQD (reference sequence). The CDR3 consists of 15 residues.

The chain has TRBV10-2 and TRBJ1-2; TRBD1 agrees at 7 bases. V lost 8 bases and J lost 7; bases outside the gene matches: 10. Looked up from germline, CDR1 is WSHSY and CDR2 is SAAADI. CDR3 size: 13 residues. The chain's CDR3 is CASPRRDSSGYTF. In nucleotides, the CDR3 is TGCGCCAGCCCCCGCCGGGACAGTTCTGGCTACACCTTC.

CDR3 sequence: CASSYSETQYF. DNA of the CDR3: TGTGCCAGCAGCTACTCTGAGACCCAGTACTTC. The genes are TRBV7-8 and TRBJ2-5; D is unresolved. This CDR3 contains 11 residues. Germline values: CDR1 SGHVS, CDR2 FQNEAQ. Deletions cut 4 bases from V and 5 bases from J, with 5 bases between.

The chain joins TRBV7-8 to TRBJ2-1; D perhaps matches TRBD2 (5 bases). V dropped 1 base and J dropped 4 bases, with 11 bases sitting between them. The CDR3 loop spans 15 amino acids. Per germline, CDR1 SGHVS and CDR2 FQNEAQ. CDR3 nucleotide sequence: TGTGCCAGCAGCTTAGGACTACAGACTTACAATGAGCAGTTCTTC. The encoded protein is CASSLGLQTYNEQFF.

The rearrangement links TRBV5-4 to TRBJ1-1; D perhaps matches TRBD1 (6 bases). The CDR3 covers 14 residues. From germline, CDR1 is SGHNT and CDR2 YYREEE (reference sequence). V lost 3 bases, J lost 1 base, and 10 bases lay in between. In DNA, the CDR3 is TGTGCCAGCAGCTCCGGGACAAAGAACACTGAAGCTTTCTTT. It translates to CASSSGTKNTEAFF.

The chain links TRBV28 to TRBJ2-7; D unclear. The CDR3 loop spans 14 amino acids. The germline CDR1 and CDR2 sequences are MDHEN and SYDVKM. Trimming left V 5 bases short and J 6 bases short, with 17 bases between. The CDR3 sequence is CASSPTPRSGEQYF. The CDR3 DNA reads TGTGCCAGCAGTCCGACCCCGAGATCAGGCGAGCAGTACTTC.

This clone was detected only a few times. The V gene is TRBV7-9, the J gene TRBJ1-2; D gene unclear. Germline CDR1 SEHNR, CDR2 FQNEAQ (reference sequence). This CDR3 comprises 14 residues. The germline V and J ends were trimmed by 1 base and 6 bases, with 12 bases remaining between them. For the CDR3, the DNA is TGTGCCAGCAGCTTAGTTGGGCCAGCGGATGGCTACACCTTC. Translation: CASSLVGPADGYTF.

This clone was detected a few times. V gene TRBV5-1 combines with J gene TRBJ2-7, with 7 nucleotides matching TRBD2. The J segment lost 2 bases and the V segment lost 4 bases, leaving 12 bases of the junction unmatched. The CDR3 has 16 amino acids. Germline V gene sequence: CDR1 SGHRS, CDR2 YFSETQ. The CDR3: CASSLVRLAGTYEQYF. CDR3 coding DNA: TGCGCCAGCAGCCTGGTTCGACTAGCAGGGACCTACGAGCAGTACTTC.

The chain employs TRBV5-6 and TRBJ2-7, with 13 bases identical to TRBD2. CDR1 and CDR2 from the germline V gene are SGHDT and YYEEEE. The CDR3 has 15 amino acids. Unmatched junction bases numbered 4, after V lost 2 bases and J lost 5 bases. Here the CDR3 reads CASSFGLAGADEQYF. CDR3 nucleotides: TGTGCCAGCAGCTTTGGACTAGCGGGAGCGGACGAGCAGTACTTC.